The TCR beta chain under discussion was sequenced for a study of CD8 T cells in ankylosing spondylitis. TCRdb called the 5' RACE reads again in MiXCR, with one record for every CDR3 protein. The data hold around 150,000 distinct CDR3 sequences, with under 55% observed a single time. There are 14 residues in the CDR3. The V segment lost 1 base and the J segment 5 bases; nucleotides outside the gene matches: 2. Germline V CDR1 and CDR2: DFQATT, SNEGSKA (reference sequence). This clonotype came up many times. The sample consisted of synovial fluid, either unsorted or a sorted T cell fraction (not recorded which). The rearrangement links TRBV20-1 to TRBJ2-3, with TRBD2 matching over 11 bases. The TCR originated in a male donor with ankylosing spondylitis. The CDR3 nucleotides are TGCAGTGCTAGAGTAACTAGCGGGAGAGATACGCAGTATTTT. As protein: CSARVTSGRDTQYF.